The source of this TCR beta chain is a study of T-cell reconstitution after alpha-beta-depleted transplantation in children. A library of TCRbeta sequences, prepared with unique molecular identifiers, was generated. TCRdb reanalysed the PCR reads using MiXCR and keeps one entry per CDR3 protein. The sample lists some 200,000 distinct CDR3 sequences; 9.7% were seen once. This clonotype came up many times. CDR1 is MNHNS and CDR2 is SASEGT in the germline V gene. The CDR3 runs 15 residues. After removal of 6 bases from V and 2 bases from J, the junction contained 5 bases not matched to a gene. The material sequenced was PBMCs from the stem cell graft donor, taken from the stem cell graft. The receptor was isolated from a human donor who donated a stem cell graft to a child with SCID. The gene calls are TRBV6-1 and TRBJ2-3, with TRBD2 matching over 10 bases. The CDR3 bases are TGTGCCAGCAGCCAGGGACTAGCGACCACAGATACGCAGTATTTT. Amino acids: CASSQGLATTDTQYF.